The present T cell receptor (beta chain) was sequenced within a study of CD8 T cells in ankylosing spondylitis. This clonotype showed up many times. Antigen: not known. Findings and caveats of the study: Matched ankylosing spondylitis synovial fluid reportedly contained a significantly enriched population of disease-linked clones. Clones that were linked to disease were CD8+ and were relatively rare in peripheral blood. It appeared that ankylosing spondylitis blood was characterized by a TCR beta motif of 8 or 9 highly homologous variants.

Scientists made TCR beta libraries using quantitative 5'-RACE with molecular barcodes. TCRdb redid the calling of the 5' RACE reads with MiXCR, one entry per CDR3 protein. The table lists 150,000 to 200,000 distinct CDR3 sequences, 13% of them singletons. Sequences were obtained from blood, either unsorted or a sorted T cell fraction (not recorded which). The receptor's source is a female donor with ankylosing spondylitis or in good health (not recorded which).

CDR3 coding DNA: TGTGCCAGCAGTCCTGGACAGAAACTGTTCTTC. Its protein product is CASSPGQKLFF. V usage is TRBV12-3 or TRBV12-4 and J usage is TRBJ2-1; a possible D gene is TRBD1 (6 bases). The CDR3 sequence is 11 residues long. Between the trimmed V and J ends, which lost 5 bases and 15 bases, there was a span of 14 bases.